This TCR beta chain was recorded in a study of regulatory T cells in long-lasting Graves disease. Time point specified: persistent/refractory GD, antithyroid drugs over 5 years with positive TRAb. PBMC RNA was the source of the TCR library. V lost 0 bases to trimming and J lost 2 bases, with 10 bases between them. The CDR3 contains 15 residues. CDR1 is MNHEY, CDR2 SVGEGT, per germline. This clonotype was picked up a small number of times. According to the study, TCR beta libraries were built with iRepertoire HTBI primers and CDR3-region Arm-PCR. TCRdb fed the multiplex PCR reads into MiXCR, producing one record per CDR3 protein. The sample records about 660,000 distinct CDR3 sequences, around 30% being singletons.

Sequenced here: peripheral blood mononuclear cells (PBMCs), sampled when the disease was refractory, from a patient treated with antithyroid drugs. This clonotype was sampled from a female donor with Graves disease. The chain is built from TRBV6-2 or TRBV6-3 and TRBJ1-2; D unresolved. The CDR3 spells CASSYSSWGNYGYTF. The CDR3 DNA is TGTGCCAGCAGTTACTCATCGTGGGGAAACTATGGCTACACCTTC.